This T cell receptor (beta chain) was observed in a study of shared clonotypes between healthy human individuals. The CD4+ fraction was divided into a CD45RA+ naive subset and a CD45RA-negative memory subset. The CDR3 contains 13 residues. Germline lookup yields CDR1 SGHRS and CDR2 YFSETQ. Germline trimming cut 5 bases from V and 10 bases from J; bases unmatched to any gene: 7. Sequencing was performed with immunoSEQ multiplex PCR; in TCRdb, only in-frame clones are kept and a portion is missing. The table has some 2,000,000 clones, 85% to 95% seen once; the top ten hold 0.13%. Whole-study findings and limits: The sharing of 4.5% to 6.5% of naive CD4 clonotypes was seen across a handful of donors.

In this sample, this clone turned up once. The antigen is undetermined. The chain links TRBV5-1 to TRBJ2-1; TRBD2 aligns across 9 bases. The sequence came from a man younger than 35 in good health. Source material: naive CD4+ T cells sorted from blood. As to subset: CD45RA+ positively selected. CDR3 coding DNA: TGCGCCAGCAGGACTAGCGGCCTCGGGGAGCAGTTCTTC. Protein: CASRTSGLGEQFF.